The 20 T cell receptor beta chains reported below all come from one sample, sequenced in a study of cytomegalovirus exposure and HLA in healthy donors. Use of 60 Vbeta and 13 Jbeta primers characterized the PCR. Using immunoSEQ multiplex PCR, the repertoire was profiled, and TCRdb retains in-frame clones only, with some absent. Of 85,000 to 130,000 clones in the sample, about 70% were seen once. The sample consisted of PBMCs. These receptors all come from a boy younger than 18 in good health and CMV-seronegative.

CDR3 protein: CSVDGLGSAGELFF. CDR3 nucleotide sequence: TGCAGCGTTGACGGACTAGGCTCGGCCGGGGAGCTGTTTTTT. The V call is TRBV29-1, the J call TRBJ2-2; 7 nucleotides agree with TRBD2. V was clipped by 3 bases and J by 6 bases; unmatched bases: 7. Per germline, CDR1 SQVTM and CDR2 ANQGSEA. The CDR3 is 14 residues long.

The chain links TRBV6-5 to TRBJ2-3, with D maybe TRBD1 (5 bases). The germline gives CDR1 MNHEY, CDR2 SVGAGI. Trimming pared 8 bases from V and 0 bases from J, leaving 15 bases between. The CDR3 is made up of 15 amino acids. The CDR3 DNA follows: TGTGCCAGCGCCGCACTGGGGCTAAGCACAGATACGCAGTATTTT. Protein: CASAALGLSTDTQYF.

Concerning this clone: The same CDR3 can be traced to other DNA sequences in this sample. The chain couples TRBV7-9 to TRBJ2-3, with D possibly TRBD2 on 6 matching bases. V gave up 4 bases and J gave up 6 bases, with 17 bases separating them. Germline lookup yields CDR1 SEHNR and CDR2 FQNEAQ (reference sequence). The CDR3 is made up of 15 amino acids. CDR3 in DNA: TGTGCCAGCAGCTCCGGGACTGGGAACTTGGATACGCAGTATTTT. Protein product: CASSSGTGNLDTQYF.

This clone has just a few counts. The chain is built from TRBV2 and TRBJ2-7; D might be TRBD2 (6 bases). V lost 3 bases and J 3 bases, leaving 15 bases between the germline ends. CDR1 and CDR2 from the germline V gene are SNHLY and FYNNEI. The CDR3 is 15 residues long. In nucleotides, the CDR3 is TGTGCCAGCAGTGAGGCGTCGGGAGCCGGCTACGAGCAGTACTTC. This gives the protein CASSEASGAGYEQYF.

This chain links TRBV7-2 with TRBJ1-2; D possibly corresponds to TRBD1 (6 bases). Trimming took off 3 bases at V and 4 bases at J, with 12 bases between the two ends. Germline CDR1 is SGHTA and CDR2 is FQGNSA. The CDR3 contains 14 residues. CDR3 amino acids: CASSFNREGYGYTF. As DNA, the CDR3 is TGTGCCAGCAGCTTCAACAGGGAAGGCTATGGCTACACCTTC.

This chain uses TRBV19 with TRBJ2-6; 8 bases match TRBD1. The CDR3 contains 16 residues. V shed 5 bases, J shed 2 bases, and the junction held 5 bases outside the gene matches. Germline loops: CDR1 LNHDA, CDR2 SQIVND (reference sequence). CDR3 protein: CASSSGGVAGANVLTF. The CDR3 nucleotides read TGTGCCAGTAGTTCAGGGGGCGTAGCTGGGGCCAACGTCCTGACTTTC.

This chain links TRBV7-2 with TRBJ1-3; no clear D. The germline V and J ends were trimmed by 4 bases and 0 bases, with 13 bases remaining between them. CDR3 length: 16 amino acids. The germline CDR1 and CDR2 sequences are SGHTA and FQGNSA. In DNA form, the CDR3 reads TGTGCCAGCAGCTCCGACAACTCAGTCTCTGGAAACACCATATATTTT. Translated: CASSSDNSVSGNTIYF.

The CDR3, as DNA: TGTGCCAGCAGACAAGGACAGGGCCTTGAAGCTTTCTTT. It encodes CASRQGQGLEAFF. V usage is TRBV6-5 and J usage is TRBJ1-1; TRBD1 agrees at 8 bases. There are 13 residues in the CDR3. The J segment lost 7 bases and the V segment lost 6 bases, leaving 7 bases of the junction unmatched. Germline-derived CDR1 and CDR2 are MNHEY and SVGAGI.

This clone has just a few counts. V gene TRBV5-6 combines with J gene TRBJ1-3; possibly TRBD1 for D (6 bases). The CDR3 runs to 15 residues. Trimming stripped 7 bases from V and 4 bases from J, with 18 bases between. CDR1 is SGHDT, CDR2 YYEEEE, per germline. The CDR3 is CASARQVLGGNTIYF. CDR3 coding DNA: TGTGCCAGCGCCCGACAGGTCTTGGGCGGAAACACCATATATTTT. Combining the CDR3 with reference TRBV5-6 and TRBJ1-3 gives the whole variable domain DAGVTQSPTHLIKTRGQQVTLRCSPKSGHDTVSWYQQALGQGPQFIFQYYEEEERQRGNFPDRFSGHQFPNYSSELNVNALLLGDSALYLCASARQVLGGNTIYFGEGSWLTVV.

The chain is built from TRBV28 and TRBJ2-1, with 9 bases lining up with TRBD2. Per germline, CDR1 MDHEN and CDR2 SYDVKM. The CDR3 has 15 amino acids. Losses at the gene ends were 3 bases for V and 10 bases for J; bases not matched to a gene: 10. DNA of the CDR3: TGTGCCAGCAGTTTGGTTCCAGCGGGGGGAGGGGAGCAGTTCTTC. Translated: CASSLVPAGGGEQFF.

The chain's CDR3 is CAWREQGGGEKLFF. DNA for the CDR3: TGTGCCTGGAGAGAACAGGGCGGAGGTGAAAAACTGTTTTTT. The chain links TRBV30 to TRBJ1-4; D is possibly TRBD1 (6 bases). V lost 3 bases and J lost 7, with 15 bases in between. Germline V gene lookup returns CDR1 GTSNPN and CDR2 SVGIG (reference sequence). This CDR3 comprises 14 residues.

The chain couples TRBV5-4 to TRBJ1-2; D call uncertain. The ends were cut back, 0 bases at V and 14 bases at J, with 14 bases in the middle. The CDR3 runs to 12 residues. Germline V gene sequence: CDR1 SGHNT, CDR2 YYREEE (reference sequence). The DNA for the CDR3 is TGTGCCAGCAGCTTGGTTGCGGGAGAAAAGACCTTC. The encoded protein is CASSLVAGEKTF.

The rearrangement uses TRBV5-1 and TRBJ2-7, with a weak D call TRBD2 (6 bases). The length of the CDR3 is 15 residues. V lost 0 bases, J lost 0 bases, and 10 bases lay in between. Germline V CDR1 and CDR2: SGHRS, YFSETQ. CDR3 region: CASSLGSGLSYEQYF. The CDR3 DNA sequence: TGCGCCAGCAGCTTGGGTAGCGGCCTCTCCTACGAGCAGTACTTC.

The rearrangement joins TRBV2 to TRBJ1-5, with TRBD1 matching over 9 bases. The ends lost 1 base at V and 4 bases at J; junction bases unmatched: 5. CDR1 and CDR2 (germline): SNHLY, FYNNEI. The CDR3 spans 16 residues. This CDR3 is CASSEDRGPSNQPQHF. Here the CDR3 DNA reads TGTGCCAGCAGTGAAGACAGGGGGCCAAGTAATCAGCCCCAGCATTTT.

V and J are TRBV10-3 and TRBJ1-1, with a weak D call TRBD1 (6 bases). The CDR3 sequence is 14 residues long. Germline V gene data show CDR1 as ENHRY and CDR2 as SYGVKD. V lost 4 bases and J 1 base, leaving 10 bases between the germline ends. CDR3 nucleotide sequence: TGTGCCATCAGTGGCCGGGGGGCGAACACTGAAGCTTTCTTT. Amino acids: CAISGRGANTEAFF.

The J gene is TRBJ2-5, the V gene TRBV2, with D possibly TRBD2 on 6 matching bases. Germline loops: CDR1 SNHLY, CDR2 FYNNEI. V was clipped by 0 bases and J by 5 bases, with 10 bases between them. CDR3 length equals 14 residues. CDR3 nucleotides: TGTGCCAGCAGTGAAGCTTCGGGGGAGGAGACCCAGTACTTC. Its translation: CASSEASGEETQYF. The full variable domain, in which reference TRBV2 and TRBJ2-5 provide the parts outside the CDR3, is EPEVTQTPSHQVTQMGQEVILRCVPISNHLYFYWYRQILGQKVEFLVSFYNNEISEKSEIFDDQFSVERPDGSNFTLKIRSTKLEDSAMYFCASSEASGEETQYFGPGTRLLVL.

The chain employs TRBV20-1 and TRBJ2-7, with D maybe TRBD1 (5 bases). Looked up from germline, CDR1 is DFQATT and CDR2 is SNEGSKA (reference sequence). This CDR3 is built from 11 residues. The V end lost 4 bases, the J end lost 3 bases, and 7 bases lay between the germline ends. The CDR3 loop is CSAIGDYEQYF. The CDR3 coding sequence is TGCAGTGCTATAGGGGACTACGAGCAGTACTTC.

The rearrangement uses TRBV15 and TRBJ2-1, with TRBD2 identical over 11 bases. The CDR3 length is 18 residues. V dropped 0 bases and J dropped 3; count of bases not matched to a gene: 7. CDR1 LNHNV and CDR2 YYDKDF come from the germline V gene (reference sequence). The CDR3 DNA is TGTGCCACCAGCAGAGATTACTTTACTAGCGGGGGCTACAATGAGCAGTTCTTC. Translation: CATSRDYFTSGGYNEQFF.

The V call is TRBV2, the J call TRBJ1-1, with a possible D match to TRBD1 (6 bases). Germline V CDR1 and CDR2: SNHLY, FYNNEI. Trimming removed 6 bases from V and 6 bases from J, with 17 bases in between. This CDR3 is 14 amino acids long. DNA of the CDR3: TGTGCCAGCAGAGTAAGACAGGAGGATTCTGAAGCTTTCTTT. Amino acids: CASRVRQEDSEAFF.

CDR3 protein: CASTPRTSNDEQYF. The CDR3 coding sequence is TGTGCCAGCACCCCGAGGACTAGCAACGACGAGCAGTACTTC. V gene TRBV6-6 combines with J gene TRBJ2-7, with 8 bases fitting TRBD2. The junction had 10 bases not matched to a gene; V was cut back by 7 bases and J by 5 bases. This CDR3 has 14 residues. Germline assignment: CDR1 MNHNY and CDR2 SVGAGI (reference sequence).